This TCR beta chain was recorded in a study of post-analysis software for immune sequencing data. Incorporated into the TCR beta cDNA libraries were unique molecular identifiers, which served to reduce PCR and sequencing biases. One entry per CDR3 protein, called by TCRdb with MiXCR from the PCR reads. The sample yields roughly 800,000 distinct CDR3 sequences, roughly 50% seen once. Whole-study findings and limits: Among 5 or 6 TRBV segments more frequent in patients than controls were TRBV5-6, TRBV5-1 and TRBV20-1.

CDR3 size: 14 residues. Germline lookup yields CDR1 SGHTA and CDR2 FQGNSA. V dropped 1 base and J dropped 10; count of bases not matched to a gene: 7. Of note for this clonotype: Its antigen is unknown.

This sequence joins TRBV7-2 and TRBJ2-1, with 7 bases aligning to TRBD2. The sequence came from a girl between 10 and 17 years old with multiple sclerosis. Material: blood. The CDR3 here is CASSLGGGPGEQFF. CDR3 bases: TGTGCCAGCAGCTTAGGGGGGGGTCCGGGAGAGCAGTTCTTC.